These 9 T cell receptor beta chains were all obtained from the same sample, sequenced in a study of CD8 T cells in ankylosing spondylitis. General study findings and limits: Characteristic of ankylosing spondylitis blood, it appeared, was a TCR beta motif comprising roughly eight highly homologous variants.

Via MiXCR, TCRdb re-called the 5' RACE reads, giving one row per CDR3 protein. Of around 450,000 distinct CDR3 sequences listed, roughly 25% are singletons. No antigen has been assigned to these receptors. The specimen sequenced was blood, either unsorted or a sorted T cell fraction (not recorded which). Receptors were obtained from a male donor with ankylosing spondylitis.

The CDR3 nucleotides are TGTGCCAGCAGCGGTGGAGTGCAGTTCTTC. Its protein is CASSGGVQFF. The chain combines TRBV12-3 or TRBV12-4 with TRBJ2-1; no definite D call. The V end lost 6 bases, the J end lost 12 bases, and 9 bases lay between the germline ends. CDR3 length: 10 amino acids.

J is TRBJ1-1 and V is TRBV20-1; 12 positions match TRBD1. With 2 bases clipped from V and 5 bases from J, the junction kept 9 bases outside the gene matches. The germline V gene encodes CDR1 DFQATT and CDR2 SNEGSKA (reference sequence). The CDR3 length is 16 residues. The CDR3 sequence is CSARSPGQGAGTEAFF. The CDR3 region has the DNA TGCAGTGCTAGATCACCGGGACAGGGGGCTGGGACTGAAGCTTTCTTT.

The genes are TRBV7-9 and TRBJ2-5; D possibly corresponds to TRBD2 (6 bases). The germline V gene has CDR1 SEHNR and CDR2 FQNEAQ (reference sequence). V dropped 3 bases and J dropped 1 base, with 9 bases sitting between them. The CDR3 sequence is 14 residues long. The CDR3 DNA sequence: TGTGCCAGCAGCTTTTCTAGCGCCCAAGAGACCCAGTACTTC. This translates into CASSFSSAQETQYF.

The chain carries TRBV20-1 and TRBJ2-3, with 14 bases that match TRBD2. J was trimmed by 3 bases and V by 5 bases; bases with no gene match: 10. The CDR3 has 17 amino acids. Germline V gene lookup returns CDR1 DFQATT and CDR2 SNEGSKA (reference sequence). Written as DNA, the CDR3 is TGCAGTGCTGAGGGGATACGACTAGCGGGGGGGACAGATACGCAGTATTTT. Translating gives CSAEGIRLAGGTDTQYF.

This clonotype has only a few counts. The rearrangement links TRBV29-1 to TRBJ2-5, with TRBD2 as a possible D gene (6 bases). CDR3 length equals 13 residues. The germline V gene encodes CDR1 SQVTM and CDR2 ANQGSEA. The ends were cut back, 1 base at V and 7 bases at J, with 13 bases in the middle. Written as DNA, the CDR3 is TGCAGCGTTGAAGTCGGCGGGGTGGGGACCCAGTACTTC. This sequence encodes CSVEVGGVGTQYF. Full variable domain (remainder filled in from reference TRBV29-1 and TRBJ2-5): SAVISQKPSRDICQRGTSLTIQCQVDSQVTMMFWYRQQPGQSLTLIATANQGSEATYESGFVIDKFPISRPNLTFSTLTVSNMSPEDSSIYLCSVEVGGVGTQYFGPGTRLLVL.

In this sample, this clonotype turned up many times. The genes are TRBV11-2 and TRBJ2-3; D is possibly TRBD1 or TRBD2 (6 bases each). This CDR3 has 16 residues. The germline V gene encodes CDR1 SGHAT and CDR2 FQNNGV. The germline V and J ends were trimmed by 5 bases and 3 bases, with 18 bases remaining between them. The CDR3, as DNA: TGTGCCAGCAGCACCCTGAGGGGGAGGTCTACAGATACGCAGTATTTT. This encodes CASSTLRGRSTDTQYF.

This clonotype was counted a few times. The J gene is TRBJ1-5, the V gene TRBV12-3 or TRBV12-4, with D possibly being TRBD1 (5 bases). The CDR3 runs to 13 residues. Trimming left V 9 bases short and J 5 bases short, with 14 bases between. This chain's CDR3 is CASARTTDQPQHF. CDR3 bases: TGTGCCAGTGCCCGGACGACAGATCAGCCCCAGCATTTT.

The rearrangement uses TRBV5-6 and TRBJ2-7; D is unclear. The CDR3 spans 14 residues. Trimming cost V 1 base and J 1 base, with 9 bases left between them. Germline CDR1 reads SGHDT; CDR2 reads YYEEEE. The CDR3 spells CASSLRLGSYEQYF. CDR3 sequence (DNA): TGTGCCAGCAGCTTGAGACTTGGGTCCTACGAGCAGTACTTC.

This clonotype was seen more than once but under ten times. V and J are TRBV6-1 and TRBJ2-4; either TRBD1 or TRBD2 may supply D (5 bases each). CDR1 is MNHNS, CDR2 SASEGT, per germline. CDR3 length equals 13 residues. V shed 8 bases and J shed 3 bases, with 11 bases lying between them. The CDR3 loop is CASARGDKNIQYF. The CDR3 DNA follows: TGTGCCAGCGCCCGGGGCGACAAAAACATTCAGTACTTC.